This T cell receptor (beta chain) was sequenced in a study of T cell changes during pregnancy in multiple sclerosis. Sequencing used immunoSEQ multiplex PCR; TCRdb keeps in-frame clones, though not all of them. The sample gives approximately 100,000 clones, about 91% of which show up once; around 3.2% is in the top ten. CDR1 is SGHVS, CDR2 FQNEAQ, per germline. This CDR3 region has 15 residues. V lost 1 base, J lost 7 bases, and 13 bases lay in between. The chain couples TRBV7-8 to TRBJ1-4; D not certain. The TCR comes from a female donor with multiple sclerosis, enrolled in a pregnancy study. Specimen: peripheral blood, collected in the second trimester of pregnancy. This CDR3 is CASSLGVGLAEKLFF. The CDR3 region has the DNA TGTGCCAGCAGCTTAGGCGTGGGCCTCGCTGAAAAACTGTTTTTT. The full variable domain, completed using reference TRBV7-8 and TRBJ1-4, is GAGVSQSPRYKVAKRGQDVALRCDPISGHVSLFWYQQALGQGPEFLTYFQNEAQLDKSGLPSDRFFAERPEGSVSTLKIQRTQQEDSAVYLCASSLGVGLAEKLFFGSGTQLSVL.